The next 11 T cell receptor beta chains were all read from a single sample in a study of CD8+CD57+ T cells in acquired aplastic anemia. Sequenced patients had shown CD8+CD57+ cell expansion by flow cytometry. TCR beta VDJ and CDR3 were profiled, and genomic DNA was the template. TCRdb re-analysed the reads in MiXCR, keeping a single row per CDR3 protein. This sample yields 100,000 to 150,000 distinct CDR3 sequences, of which about 43% are seen a single time; approximately 2.6% belongs to the top ten. Sequencing was performed on sorted CD4+, CD8+, or CD8+CD57+ T cells (not recorded which) from PBMCs. All receptors come from a human donor with aplastic anemia.

Ten or more counts support this clonotype. The chain is built from TRBV14 and TRBJ1-6, with a weak D call TRBD1 (5 bases). CDR3 length equals 16 residues. Trimming pared 0 bases from V and 3 bases from J, leaving 9 bases between. From germline, CDR1 is SGHDN and CDR2 FVKESK. CDR3 protein: CASSQERGVYNSPLHF. The DNA for the CDR3 is TGTGCCAGCAGCCAAGAACGGGGGGTCTATAATTCACCCCTCCACTTT.

A remark on this clonotype: This could be a read error, since a much larger clone is one nucleotide away. The V gene is TRBV11-3, the J gene TRBJ2-7; 9 nucleotides match TRBD2. The J call may be in error: the DNA end matches TRBJ2-1 better. CDR3 length equals 14 residues. Germline CDR1 SGHNT, CDR2 YENEEA. The CDR3 protein is CATSRTSVSNGQFF. Here the CDR3 DNA reads TGTGCCACCTCCAGGACTAGCGTTTCCAATGGGCAGTTCTTC.

This clonotype was counted at least ten times. Written as DNA, the CDR3 is TGTGCCATCAGTGAGGGAGGGGGCGCGAACACCGGGGAGCTGTTTTTT. It encodes CAISEGGGANTGELFF. This chain uses TRBV10-3 with TRBJ2-2, with a weak D call TRBD1 (7 bases). The CDR3 totals 16 residues. Germline assignment: CDR1 ENHRY and CDR2 SYGVKD. V was pared by 2 bases and J by 0 bases, with 10 bases between.

This clonotype has ten or more counts. The chain has TRBV30 and TRBJ1-2; D ambiguous. The CDR3 has 10 amino acids. Germline CDR1 is GTSNPN and CDR2 is SVGIG (reference sequence). V lost 3 bases and J lost 3, with 2 bases in between. This chain's CDR3 is CAWRDYGYTF. The CDR3 DNA reads as TGTGCCTGGAGGGACTATGGCTACACCTTC.

This clonotype occurred a few times. V usage is TRBV19 and J usage is TRBJ1-2; no firm D call. Germline CDR1 is LNHDA and CDR2 is SQIVND (reference sequence). This CDR3 contains 14 residues. Trimming left V 5 bases short and J 8 bases short, with 18 bases between. The CDR3 DNA follows: TGTGCCAGTAGTCACCCAGCGCGGACCTGGGGCTACACCTTC. This gives the protein CASSHPARTWGYTF.

The sample holds many counts of this clonotype. The V call is TRBV9, the J call TRBJ2-2; 8 nucleotides align to TRBD2. The CDR3 extends over 14 amino acids. The V segment lost 0 bases and the J segment 6 bases; nucleotides outside the gene matches: 1. Per germline, CDR1 SGDLS and CDR2 YYNGEE. The CDR3, as DNA: TGTGCCAGCAGCGTAGCCGGGGGGGCCGGGGAGCTGTTTTTT. Amino acids: CASSVAGGAGELFF.

The chain employs TRBV4-2 and TRBJ2-7; D remains ambiguous. In germline, CDR1 is LGHNA, CDR2 YNFKEQ. V was cut by 4 bases and J by 0 bases, with 16 bases left in between. The CDR3 totals 16 residues. In DNA form, the CDR3 reads TGTGCCAGCAGCCTTTCGGGCAGGAAATCCTCCTACGAGCAGTACTTC. As protein: CASSLSGRKSSYEQYF.

In its sample, this clonotype was seen many times. CDR3 coding DNA: TGCGCCAGCAGCCAAGATGTGGATCAGCCCCAGCATTTT. This gives the protein CASSQDVDQPQHF. V and J are TRBV4-1 and TRBJ1-5, with D unresolved. V lost 0 bases, J lost 5 bases, and 5 bases lay in between. The CDR3 totals 13 residues. Germline V gives CDR1 MGHRA, CDR2 YSYEKL.

This clonotype was recorded at least ten times. The chain uses TRBV10-3 and TRBJ1-2; D call uncertain. The CDR3 runs to 14 residues. In germline, CDR1 is ENHRY, CDR2 SYGVKD. The germline V and J ends were trimmed by 6 bases and 4 bases, with 15 bases remaining between them. CDR3: CAISPGLLSYGYTF. As DNA, the CDR3 is TGTGCCATCAGCCCCGGACTCTTGTCCTATGGCTACACCTTC.

The chain uses TRBV4-1 and TRBJ1-5; D uncertain. V was clipped by 0 bases and J by 3 bases, with 15 bases between them. This CDR3 has 17 amino acids. Germline CDR1 is MGHRA and CDR2 is YSYEKL. This CDR3 reads CASSQDRELYNNQPQHF. The CDR3 DNA reads TGCGCCAGCAGCCAAGATAGGGAGCTCTATAACAATCAGCCCCAGCATTTT.

The chain couples TRBV24-1 to TRBJ2-4; D may be TRBD1 (5 bases). The CDR3 consists of 13 residues. Germline CDR1 and CDR2: KGHDR and SFDVKD. The V end lost 3 bases, the J end lost 6 bases, and 8 bases lay between the germline ends. The CDR3 reads CATSDNRGNIQYF. CDR3 DNA: TGTGCCACCAGTGATAATAGGGGAAACATTCAGTACTTC.